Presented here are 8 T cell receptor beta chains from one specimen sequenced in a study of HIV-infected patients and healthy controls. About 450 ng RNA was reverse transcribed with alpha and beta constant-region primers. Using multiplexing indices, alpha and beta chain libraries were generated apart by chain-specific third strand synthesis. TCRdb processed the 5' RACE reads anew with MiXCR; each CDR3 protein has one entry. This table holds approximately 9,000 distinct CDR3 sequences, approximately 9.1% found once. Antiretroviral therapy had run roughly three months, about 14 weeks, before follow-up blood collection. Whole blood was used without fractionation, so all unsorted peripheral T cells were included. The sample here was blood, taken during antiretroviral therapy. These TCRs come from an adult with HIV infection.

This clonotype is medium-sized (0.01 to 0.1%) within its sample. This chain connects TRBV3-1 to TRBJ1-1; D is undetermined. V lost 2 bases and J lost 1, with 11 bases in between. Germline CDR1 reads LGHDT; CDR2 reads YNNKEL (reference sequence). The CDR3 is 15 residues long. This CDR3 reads CASSQHWSENTEAFF. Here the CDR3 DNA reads TGTGCCAGCAGCCAACACTGGTCCGAGAACACTGAAGCTTTCTTT. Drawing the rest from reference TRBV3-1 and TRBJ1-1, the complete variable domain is DTAVSQTPKYLVTQMGNDKSIKCEQNLGHDTMYWYKQDSKKFLKIMFSYNNKELIINETVPNRFSPKSPDKAHLNLHINSLELGDSAVYFCASSQHWSENTEAFFGQGTRLTVV.

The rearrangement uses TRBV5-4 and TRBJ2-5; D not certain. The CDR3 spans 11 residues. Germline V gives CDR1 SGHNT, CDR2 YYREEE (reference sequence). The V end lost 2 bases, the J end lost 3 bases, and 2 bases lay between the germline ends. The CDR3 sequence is CASSFEETQYF. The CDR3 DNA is TGTGCCAGCAGCTTCGAAGAGACCCAGTACTTC. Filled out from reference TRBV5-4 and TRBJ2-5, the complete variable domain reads ETGVTQSPTHLIKTRGQQVTLRCSSQSGHNTVSWYQQALGQGPQFIFQYYREEENGRGNFPPRFSGLQFPNYSSELNVNALELDDSALYLCASSFEETQYFGPGTRLLVL.

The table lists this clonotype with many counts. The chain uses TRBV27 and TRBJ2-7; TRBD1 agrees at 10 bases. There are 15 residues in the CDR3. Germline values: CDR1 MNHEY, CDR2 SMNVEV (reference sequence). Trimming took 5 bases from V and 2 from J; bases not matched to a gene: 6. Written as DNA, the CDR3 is TGTGCCAGCAGTGTCCGGGACAGGGGTCCCTACGAGCAGTACTTC. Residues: CASSVRDRGPYEQYF.

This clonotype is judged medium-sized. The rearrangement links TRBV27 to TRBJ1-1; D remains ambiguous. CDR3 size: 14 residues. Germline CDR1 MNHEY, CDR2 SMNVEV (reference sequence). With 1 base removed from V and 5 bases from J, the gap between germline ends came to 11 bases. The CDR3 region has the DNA TGTGCCAGCAGTTTATACGGCAGGCAGACTGAAGCTTTCTTT. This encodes CASSLYGRQTEAFF.

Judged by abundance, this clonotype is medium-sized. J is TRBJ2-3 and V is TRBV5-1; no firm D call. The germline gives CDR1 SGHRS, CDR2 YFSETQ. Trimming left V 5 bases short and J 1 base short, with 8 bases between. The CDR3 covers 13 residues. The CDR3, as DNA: TGCGCCAGCAGGACCGACGGCACAGATACGCAGTATTTT. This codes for CASRTDGTDTQYF.

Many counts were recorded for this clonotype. The CDR3 bases are TGTGCCAGCAGTGACGCGGGGGCGACCAATGAGCAGTTCTTC. Translated: CASSDAGATNEQFF. The chain recombines TRBV6-4 with TRBJ2-1; weak D call: TRBD2 (7 bases). Looked up from germline, CDR1 is MRHNA and CDR2 is SNTAGT. V was trimmed by 2 bases and J by 6 bases, leaving 11 bases between them. The CDR3 has 14 residues.

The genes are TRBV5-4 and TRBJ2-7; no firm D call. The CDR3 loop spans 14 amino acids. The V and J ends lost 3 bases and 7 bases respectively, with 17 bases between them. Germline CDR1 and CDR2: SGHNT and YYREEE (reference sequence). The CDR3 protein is CASSWGLGSEEQYF. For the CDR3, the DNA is TGTGCCAGCAGCTGGGGTCTGGGGTCTGAGGAGCAGTACTTC.

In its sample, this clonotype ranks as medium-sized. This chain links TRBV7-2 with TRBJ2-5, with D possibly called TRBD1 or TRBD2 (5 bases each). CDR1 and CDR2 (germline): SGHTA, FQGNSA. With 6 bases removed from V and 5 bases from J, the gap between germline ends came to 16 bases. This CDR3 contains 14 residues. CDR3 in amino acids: CASRGRPMLETQYF. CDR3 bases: TGTGCCAGCAGGGGACGCCCGATGCTGGAGACCCAGTACTTC.